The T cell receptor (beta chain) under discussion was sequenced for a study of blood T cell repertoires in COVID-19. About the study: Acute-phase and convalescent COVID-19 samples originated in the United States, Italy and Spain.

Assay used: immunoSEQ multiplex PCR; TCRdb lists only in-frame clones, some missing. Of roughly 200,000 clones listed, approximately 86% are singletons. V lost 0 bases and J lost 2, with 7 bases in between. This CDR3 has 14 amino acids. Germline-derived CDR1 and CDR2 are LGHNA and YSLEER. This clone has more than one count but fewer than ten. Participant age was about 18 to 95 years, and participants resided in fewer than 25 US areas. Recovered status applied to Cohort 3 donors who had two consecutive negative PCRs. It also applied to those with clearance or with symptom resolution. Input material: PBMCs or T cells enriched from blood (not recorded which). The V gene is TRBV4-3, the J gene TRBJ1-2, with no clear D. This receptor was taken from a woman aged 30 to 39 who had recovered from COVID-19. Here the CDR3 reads CASSQDLQNYGYTF. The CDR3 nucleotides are TGCGCCAGCAGCCAAGACTTACAAAACTATGGCTACACCTTC.